This T cell receptor beta chain emerged from a study of shared clonotypes between healthy human individuals. Produced via immunoSEQ multiplex PCR; TCRdb's table is partial and in-frame only. The data show roughly 2.2 million clones, approximately 95% seen once. CDR3 length: 15 residues. From germline, CDR1 is GTSNPN and CDR2 SVGIG (reference sequence). Losses at the gene ends were 5 bases for V and 2 bases for J; bases not matched to a gene: 9. The clonotype comes from a man aged 18-30 years in good health. Some clones in this sample may be carry-over from other donors' samples. Sequencing was done on a sample of naive CD4+ T cells from PBMCs. Subset given: CD45RA+ positively selected. This chain links TRBV30 with TRBJ2-4, with TRBD1 identical over 7 bases. CDR3 DNA: TGTGCCTGGGGTACAGGGGAAGTCACCAAAAACATTCAGTACTTC. Residues: CAWGTGEVTKNIQYF.